The 14 T cell receptor beta chains presented below share a single source sample, sequenced in a study of OX40 agonist ivuxolimab in advanced cancers. This table comes from immunoSEQ multiplex PCR, and its TCRdb copy is limited to in-frame clones, with some not included. The sample records approximately 75,000 clones, roughly nine tenths being singletons. The specimen comprised CD4+ or CD8+ T cells sorted from blood, sampled in a trial of the OX40 agonist ivuxolimab. The receptors derive from an adult with an advanced solid tumor such as melanoma, head and neck, liver or kidney cancer.

A few counts support this clone. The rearrangement joins TRBV20-1 to TRBJ1-1; no clear D gene. Per the germline V gene, CDR1 is DFQATT and CDR2 is SNEGSKA (reference sequence). V lost 6 bases and J lost 4, with 9 bases in between. This CDR3 spans 11 amino acids. The CDR3 is CSAEKSTEAFF. CDR3 in DNA: TGCAGTGCCGAAAAGAGCACTGAAGCTTTCTTT.

The genes are TRBV7-2 and TRBJ2-5; 10 bases map to TRBD1. Germline-derived CDR1 and CDR2 are SGHTA and FQGNSA. The CDR3 has 13 residues. V lost 7 bases to trimming and J lost 7 bases; unmatched junction nucleotides: 6. DNA for the CDR3: TGTGCCAGCACCCGAGGACAGGGGGGGACCCAGTACTTC. Translated: CASTRGQGGTQYF.

The chain has TRBV28 and TRBJ1-2, with 12 nucleotides matching TRBD1. The germline V gene has CDR1 MDHEN and CDR2 SYDVKM. This CDR3 spans 17 amino acids. Germline trimming cut 5 bases from V and 8 bases from J; bases unmatched to any gene: 15. This CDR3 reads CASSPITPGTGGEGYTF. Here the CDR3 DNA reads TGTGCCAGCAGTCCGATTACCCCCGGGACAGGGGGCGAAGGCTACACCTTC.

V usage is TRBV14 and J usage is TRBJ2-1, with D perhaps TRBD1 (5 bases). The CDR3 runs 17 residues. Trimming removed 0 bases from V and 0 bases from J, with 12 bases in between. Germline CDR1 is SGHDN and CDR2 is FVKESK. In DNA, the CDR3 is TGTGCCAGCAGCCAAGAAGCAGGGAAATACTCCTACAATGAGCAGTTCTTC. Amino acids: CASSQEAGKYSYNEQFF.

A few counts support this clone. This chain uses TRBV18 with TRBJ1-6; D ambiguous. Germline CDR1 is KGHSH and CDR2 is LQKENI. V gave up 2 bases and J gave up 3 bases, with 5 bases separating them. This CDR3 has 14 amino acids. The CDR3 here is CASSPNDYNSPLHF. The CDR3 region has the DNA TGTGCCAGCTCACCAAACGACTATAATTCACCCCTCCACTTT.

Only one count was recorded for this clone. V and J are TRBV9 and TRBJ2-3; D not resolved. The germline CDR1 and CDR2 sequences are SGDLS and YYNGEE. Trimming took 4 bases from V and 5 from J, leaving 23 bases between them. The CDR3 consists of 17 residues. The CDR3 region is CASSPQSGRSTGDTQYF. The DNA for the CDR3 is TGTGCCAGCAGCCCGCAGAGTGGACGCTCAACGGGAGATACGCAGTATTTT.

The chain employs TRBV6-6 and TRBJ1-2; 9 bases fit TRBD1. This CDR3 comprises 13 residues. The junction had 7 bases not matched to a gene; V was cut back by 7 bases and J by 7 bases. Germline lookup yields CDR1 MNHNY and CDR2 SVGAGI (reference sequence). CDR3 loop: CASKPGQGGGYTF. The CDR3 coding sequence is TGTGCCAGCAAACCGGGACAGGGTGGTGGCTACACCTTC.

This sequence joins TRBV29-1 and TRBJ2-7; possibly TRBD2 for D (6 bases). The CDR3 totals 12 residues. Germline V gene data show CDR1 as SQVTM and CDR2 as ANQGSEA. Trimming shortened V by 4 bases and J by 3 bases, and 10 bases separated the two germline ends. The CDR3 loop is CSVGFSGYEQYF. CDR3 nucleotide sequence: TGCAGCGTTGGGTTTAGCGGCTACGAGCAGTACTTC.

The V call is TRBV2, the J call TRBJ1-5; a possible D gene is TRBD1 (6 bases). Per the germline V gene, CDR1 is SNHLY and CDR2 is FYNNEI. V was trimmed by 2 bases and J by 3 bases, leaving 8 bases between them. The CDR3 totals 14 residues. CDR3 sequence: CASSERGVNQPQHF. The CDR3, as DNA: TGTGCCAGCAGTGAAAGGGGGGTCAATCAGCCCCAGCATTTT.

This clone was seen a single time. The rearrangement uses TRBV7-9 and TRBJ1-1; D perhaps matches TRBD1 (5 bases). Germline loops: CDR1 SEHNR, CDR2 FQNEAQ (reference sequence). The CDR3 has 13 amino acids. V was shortened by 8 bases and J by 1 base, with 11 bases between the two germline ends. The CDR3 DNA is TGTGCCAGCTCCTGGGGGGAGAACACTGAAGCTTTCTTT. As protein: CASSWGENTEAFF.

The gene calls are TRBV18 and TRBJ2-5; no clear D. This CDR3 region has 13 residues. The germline V gene has CDR1 KGHSH and CDR2 LQKENI. The V end was cut by 3 bases, the J end by 1 base, with 6 bases between. The CDR3 DNA is TGTGCCAGCTCACCGCCTCTCCAAGAGACCCAGTACTTC. Translated: CASSPPLQETQYF.

V and J are TRBV7-3 and TRBJ1-1; 8 bases align to TRBD1. This CDR3 comprises 15 residues. With 5 bases clipped from V and 4 bases from J, the junction kept 9 bases outside the gene matches. Per germline, CDR1 SGHTA and CDR2 FQGTGA. The CDR3 is CASSSSTGARTEAFF. The DNA of the CDR3 is TGTGCCAGCAGCAGCTCGACAGGGGCCCGCACTGAAGCTTTCTTT.

This rearrangement joins TRBV5-1 to TRBJ1-2; possible D gene TRBD1, 6 bases. The CDR3 loop spans 14 amino acids. The V end lost 0 bases, the J end lost 4 bases, and 10 bases lay between the germline ends. Germline V gene sequence: CDR1 SGHRS, CDR2 YFSETQ. The CDR3 here is CASSLETGVYGYTF. Here the CDR3 DNA reads TGCGCCAGCAGCTTGGAGACAGGAGTCTATGGCTACACCTTC. Full variable domain (rest looked up from reference TRBV5-1 and TRBJ1-2): KAGVTQTPRYLIKTRGQQVTLSCSPISGHRSVSWYQQTPGQGLQFLFEYFSETQRNKGNFPGRFSGRQFSNSRSEMNVSTLELGDSALYLCASSLETGVYGYTFGSGTRLTVV.

In its sample, this clone was seen once. The chain uses TRBV5-1 and TRBJ2-2; 9 nucleotides align to TRBD1. CDR1 is SGHRS and CDR2 is YFSETQ in the germline V gene. Trimming removed 4 bases from V and 3 bases from J; junction bases left unmatched: 7. The CDR3 is 16 amino acids. CDR3 sequence: CASSRGTGRDTGELFF. The CDR3 DNA reads TGCGCCAGCAGCCGCGGGACAGGGAGGGACACCGGGGAGCTGTTTTTT.